One and the same sample provided the 10 T cell receptor beta chains below, sequenced in a study of cytomegalovirus exposure and HLA in healthy donors. Use of 60 Vbeta and 13 Jbeta primers characterized the PCR. The repertoire was sequenced with immunoSEQ multiplex PCR; TCRdb's copy has only in-frame clones and lacks some. Here the sample spans around 100,000 clones, 73% being singletons. Material: PBMCs. The receptors stem from a man aged 35 to 55 in good health and CMV-seronegative.

This clone was seen more than once but under ten times. The chain couples TRBV14 to TRBJ1-6, with a tentative D call TRBD1 (6 bases). This CDR3 region has 13 residues. CDR1 and CDR2 from the germline V gene are SGHDN and FVKESK. Trimming cost V 4 bases and J 10 bases, with 11 bases left between them. The CDR3 loop is CASSPRTESPLHF. CDR3 DNA sequence: TGTGCCAGCAGCCCCCGGACAGAGTCACCCCTCCACTTT.

This chain's CDR3 is CASSSRAGGEQYF. The CDR3 DNA follows: TGTGCCAGCAGCTCGAGGGCAGGGGGCGAGCAGTACTTC. This chain links TRBV7-2 with TRBJ2-7; 7 bases line up with TRBD1. The CDR3 is 13 residues long. V lost 4 bases and J lost 6; bases outside the gene matches: 6. From germline, CDR1 is SGHTA and CDR2 FQGNSA.

This clone appeared a few times. J is TRBJ1-1 and V is TRBV27, with 7 bases that match TRBD1. The V segment lost 6 bases and the J segment 1 base; nucleotides outside the gene matches: 2. From germline, CDR1 is MNHEY and CDR2 SMNVEV (reference sequence). CDR3 length: 13 amino acids. Written as DNA, the CDR3 is TGTGCCAGCAGGAGGGACAGGAACACTGAAGCTTTCTTT. Protein sequence: CASRRDRNTEAFF.

The rearrangement joins TRBV2 to TRBJ2-5, with a possible D match to TRBD1 (5 bases). Germline CDR1 and CDR2: SNHLY and FYNNEI. CDR3 size: 14 residues. Trimming took off 1 base at V and 4 bases at J, with 10 bases between the two ends. The CDR3 loop is CASSEGGRGETQYF. In DNA, the CDR3 is TGTGCCAGCAGTGAAGGGGGAAGGGGAGAGACCCAGTACTTC.

The chain combines TRBV27 with TRBJ2-1, with D possibly being TRBD2 (5 bases). There are 14 residues in the CDR3. V gave up 3 bases and J gave up 3 bases, with 9 bases separating them. The germline gives CDR1 MNHEY, CDR2 SMNVEV (reference sequence). The CDR3 nucleotides are TGTGCCAGCAGTTTTGGACTGAGCTACAATGAGCAGTTCTTC. Its protein product is CASSFGLSYNEQFF.

The chain carries TRBV6-6 and TRBJ2-5; TRBD2 might be the D (6 bases). The CDR3 contains 13 residues. CDR1 MNHNY and CDR2 SVGAGI come from the germline V gene (reference sequence). Trimming pared 10 bases from V and 3 bases from J, leaving 15 bases between. As DNA, the CDR3 is TGTGCCACCGCGGGACCCCCGGAAGAGACCCAGTACTTC. This gives the protein CATAGPPEETQYF.

Only a few counts were recorded for this clone. The genes are TRBV4-3 and TRBJ1-1, with TRBD1 matching 10 bases. After removal of 0 bases from V and 9 bases from J, the junction contained 7 bases not matched to a gene. Germline V gene lookup returns CDR1 LGHNA and CDR2 YSLEER. The length of the CDR3 is 15 residues. Written as DNA, the CDR3 is TGCGCCAGCAGCCAAGATCAAGGACAGGGGGACCAAGCTTTCTTT. It yields the protein CASSQDQGQGDQAFF.

This chain connects TRBV7-3 to TRBJ1-2; weak D call: TRBD1 (6 bases). The CDR3 is 13 residues long. V lost 4 bases to trimming and J lost 6 bases, with 12 bases between them. Germline CDR1 is SGHTA and CDR2 is FQGTGA. As DNA, the CDR3 is TGTGCCAGCAGCTCCGGCGGGGGCAATGGCTACACCTTC. This gives the protein CASSSGGGNGYTF.

The chain has TRBV5-1 and TRBJ1-4; TRBD1 matches at 9 bases. J gave up 8 bases and V 1 base, and 3 bases lay outside the gene matches. The CDR3 is 14 amino acids. Germline V CDR1 and CDR2: SGHRS, YFSETQ. CDR3 sequence (DNA): TGCGCCAGCAGCTTGACAGGGGGCAGGGAAAAACTGTTTTTT. It specifies CASSLTGGREKLFF.

The genes are TRBV7-9 and TRBJ1-5; 7 bases line up with TRBD1. Germline CDR1 and CDR2: SEHNR and FQNEAQ (reference sequence). The CDR3 has 13 amino acids. Trimming at V came to 1 base and at J to 10 bases, leaving 4 bases not matched to a gene. The CDR3 nucleotides are TGTGCCAGCAGCTTAGGGCAGGGGGTACCCCAGCATTTT. Its translation: CASSLGQGVPQHF.